This TCR beta chain was captured by sequencing in a study of T cell responses to AZD1222 COVID-19 vaccine. Overall study findings and caveats: Sampling captured repertoires only after the peak T cell response.

Losses at the gene ends were 4 bases for V and 7 bases for J; bases not matched to a gene: 2. The CDR3 loop spans 14 amino acids. Germline V CDR1 and CDR2: SGHDN, FVKESK. In regard to this clone: Its antigen is currently unknown.

Repertoires were generated with immunoSEQ multiplex PCR, while TCRdb's copy carries only in-frame clones and drops some. The sample yields 130,000 to 150,000 clones, just over 90% seen once. The chain couples TRBV14 to TRBJ2-1; 12 bases are a match to TRBD2. This clonotype originated in an adult in good health. Sequenced material: peripheral blood, taken on day 0 of MenACWY control vaccination. In DNA form, the CDR3 reads TGTGCCAGCAGCCCACTAGCGGGGGGTAATGAGCAGTTCTTC. This translates into CASSPLAGGNEQFF.